A selection of T cell receptor beta chains follows, all from one sample in a study of blood T cell repertoires in COVID-19. This table comes from immunoSEQ multiplex PCR, and its TCRdb copy is limited to in-frame clones, with some not included. Seen here are about 59,000 clones, less than 80% observed once, and the top ten hold about 3%. The sequencing input was peripheral blood. Receptors were obtained from a man between 60 and 75 years old with acute or convalescent COVID-19. Each CDR3 is given with its conserved first and last residue. The D gene is left open where the match is weak. Not all rows give a size; the values are once, few, many and, for expanded clones, a class.

clone_size	v_call	d_call	j_call	cdr3_aa	cdr3_nt
.	TRBV15	TRBD1	TRBJ1-5	CATSRDDRGMHQPQHF	TGTGCCACCAGCAGGGATGACAGGGGGATGCATCAGCCCCAGCATTTT
.	TRBV3-1/TRBV3-2	.	TRBJ1-3	CASSQGGSTIYF	TGTGCCAGCAGCCAAGGTGGCTCCACCATATATTTT
.	TRBV7-2	.	TRBJ2-5	CASSYKHSPSETQYF	TGTGCCAGCAGCTATAAGCACAGTCCATCGGAGACCCAGTACTTC
once	TRBV30	.	TRBJ1-2	CAWRVALEVSGYTF	TGTGCCTGGAGGGTAGCGCTGGAGGTGTCCGGCTACACCTTC
.	TRBV28	.	TRBJ2-1	CASSLAGYEQFF	TGTGCCAGCAGTTTAGCGGGCTATGAGCAGTTCTTC
.	TRBV7-8	TRBD2	TRBJ2-2	CASCPGGGGTGELFF	TGTGCCAGCTGCCCTGGGGGGGGAGGCACCGGGGAGCTGTTTTTT
.	TRBV2	.	TRBJ1-5	CASMRGESNQPQHF	TGTGCCAGCATGCGGGGTGAGAGCAATCAGCCCCAGCATTTT
.	TRBV10-2	.	TRBJ1-2	CASSELRDTGGYTF	TGCGCCAGCAGTGAGTTAAGGGACACTGGGGGCTACACCTTC
.	TRBV7-8	TRBD2	TRBJ2-3	CASSLDRLAGESTDTQYF	TGTGCCAGCAGCTTGGATAGACTAGCGGGAGAGAGCACAGATACGCAGTATTTT
.	TRBV11-2	.	TRBJ1-5	CASSLGQNQPQHF	TGTGCCAGCAGCTTAGGTCAGAATCAGCCCCAGCATTTT
.	TRBV11-2	.	TRBJ1-1	CASSLGGAGKPNTEAFF	TGTGCCAGCAGCTTAGGTGGGGCAGGGAAACCGAACACTGAAGCTTTCTTT